The 31 T cell receptor beta chains presented below share a single source sample, sequenced in a study of a mutant IDH1 vaccine in newly diagnosed glioma. Time point specified: week 11, during vaccination. Vaccinated patients received 300 ug of mutant IDH1 20-mer peptide per dose, with topical imiquimod. This table comes from immunoSEQ multiplex PCR, and its TCRdb copy is limited to in-frame clones, with some not included. The table lists 55,000 to 65,000 clones, 80% of them singletons. For these receptors, no antigen is known. Sequenced here: PBMCs, sampled from a glioma patient whose treatment included an IDH1 peptide vaccine. The receptors derive from a man aged 50 to 60 with glioma.

V and J are TRBV6-1 and TRBJ1-2; TRBD1 matches at 10 bases. This CDR3 comprises 16 residues. Germline loops: CDR1 MNHNS, CDR2 SASEGT. J was trimmed by 4 bases and V by 4 bases; bases with no gene match: 9. The CDR3 nucleotides read TGTGCCAGCAGTGGGGACAGGGGTAGGATTCGCTATGGCTACACCTTC. Encoded protein: CASSGDRGRIRYGYTF.

The CDR3 loop reads CASSGRGSGYEQYF. CDR3 coding DNA: TGTGCCAGCAGCGGGCGGGGTAGCGGCTACGAGCAGTACTTC. V is TRBV14 and J is TRBJ2-7, with D possibly being TRBD2 (6 bases). V lost 5 bases and J 3 bases, leaving 14 bases between the germline ends. The CDR3 runs to 14 residues. Germline assignment: CDR1 SGHDN and CDR2 FVKESK. The whole variable domain, remainder taken from reference TRBV14 and TRBJ2-7, is EAGVTQFPSHSVIEKGQTVTLRCDPISGHDNLYWYRRVMGKEIKFLLHFVKESKQDESGMPNNRFLAERTGGTYSTLKVQPAELEDSGVYFCASSGRGSGYEQYFGPGTRLTVT.

CDR3 protein: CASSSQGNTEAFF. In DNA form, the CDR3 reads TGTGCCAGCAGCTCGCAGGGAAACACTGAAGCTTTCTTT. The chain links TRBV7-9 to TRBJ1-1; D perhaps matches TRBD1 (5 bases). Between the trimmed V and J ends, which lost 4 bases and 2 bases, there was a span of 8 bases. This CDR3 region has 13 residues. Germline V gives CDR1 SEHNR, CDR2 FQNEAQ (reference sequence).

The chain is built from TRBV28 and TRBJ2-1; no definite D call. CDR3 length: 12 residues. Germline CDR1 reads MDHEN; CDR2 reads SYDVKM. The germline V and J ends were trimmed by 5 bases and 14 bases, with 16 bases remaining between them. CDR3 sequence (DNA): TGTGCCAGCAGTCGACCCCGGGCTAGAAAGTTCTTC. It yields the protein CASSRPRARKFF.

This rearrangement joins TRBV6-6 to TRBJ2-7; D gene uncertain. Germline CDR1 MNHNY, CDR2 SVGAGI (reference sequence). The CDR3 contains 12 residues. The V end lost 6 bases, the J end lost 0 bases, and 6 bases lay between the germline ends. CDR3 coding DNA: TGTGCCAGCAGGGGCAGCTCCTACGAGCAGTACTTC. Its protein is CASRGSSYEQYF.

This chain joins TRBV6-5 and TRBJ1-1; D not resolved. Germline V gene data show CDR1 as MNHEY and CDR2 as SVGAGI. This CDR3 has 13 residues. V was trimmed by 3 bases and J by 1 base, leaving 6 bases between them. As DNA, the CDR3 is TGTGCCAGCAGTTATGGCGGGAACACTGAAGCTTTCTTT. Protein sequence: CASSYGGNTEAFF.

V is TRBV27 and J is TRBJ2-7; 7 nucleotides line up with TRBD2. The V and J ends lost 7 bases and 7 bases, in that order; junction bases with no gene match: 4. There are 11 residues in the CDR3. In germline, CDR1 is MNHEY, CDR2 SMNVEV (reference sequence). The CDR3 DNA sequence: TGTGCCAGCACCGGGGGAGGGGAGCAGTACTTC. It codes for CASTGGGEQYF.

The V gene is TRBV2, the J gene TRBJ2-6, with 8 bases fitting TRBD1. Unmatched junction bases numbered 4, after V lost 3 bases and J lost 0 bases. The CDR3 covers 17 residues. CDR1 and CDR2 (germline): SNHLY, FYNNEI. Here the CDR3 DNA reads TGTGCCAGCAGTGAGAGACAGGGGTCCTCTGGGGCCAACGTCCTGACTTTC. Translated: CASSERQGSSGANVLTF.

The sample holds one count of this clone. This sequence joins TRBV6-1 and TRBJ1-2; D not certain. The V gene lost 0 bases and the J gene lost 7 bases, with 12 bases spanning the gap. The V gene's germline CDR1 is MNHNS and CDR2 SASEGT. The CDR3 runs to 14 residues. This chain's CDR3 is CASSEAVQSSGYTF. The CDR3 bases are TGTGCCAGCAGTGAAGCGGTCCAGTCCAGTGGCTACACCTTC.

This clone was recorded only once. The V gene is TRBV5-1, the J gene TRBJ1-1, with D maybe TRBD1 (5 bases). Per germline, CDR1 SGHRS and CDR2 YFSETQ. The CDR3 covers 14 residues. Between the trimmed V and J ends, which lost 0 bases and 2 bases, there was a span of 8 bases. CDR3 sequence reads: CASSLVQGNTEAFF. CDR3 nucleotide sequence: TGCGCCAGCAGCTTGGTTCAGGGCAACACTGAAGCTTTCTTT.

This clone was observed a single time. The chain couples TRBV4-3 to TRBJ1-6, with D unresolved. V lost 0 bases and J lost 10, with 13 bases in between. CDR1 is LGHNA, CDR2 YSLEER, per germline. The CDR3 consists of 15 residues. CDR3 DNA sequence: TGCGCCAGCAGCCAAGAAGTAAGGGTATGGTCACCCCTCCACTTT. This encodes CASSQEVRVWSPLHF.

V is TRBV6-6 and J is TRBJ1-2; D is perhaps TRBD1 (6 bases). Germline loops: CDR1 MNHNY, CDR2 SVGAGI (reference sequence). This CDR3 spans 14 amino acids. V gave up 6 bases and J gave up 6 bases, with 17 bases separating them. The CDR3: CASSPLLGGHGYTF. The CDR3 DNA reads as TGTGCCAGCAGCCCCCTTCTGGGGGGGCATGGCTACACCTTC.

The J gene is TRBJ1-1, the V gene TRBV13, with 7 bases identical to TRBD1. The CDR3 consists of 12 residues. The V segment lost 8 bases and the J segment 6 bases; nucleotides outside the gene matches: 6. Germline lookup yields CDR1 PRHDT and CDR2 FYEKMQ (reference sequence). The chain's CDR3 is CASPDRDPEAFF. The CDR3, as DNA: TGTGCCAGCCCAGACAGGGACCCTGAAGCTTTCTTT.

The rearrangement uses TRBV5-1 and TRBJ1-1; 10 positions agree with TRBD1. Germline V CDR1 and CDR2: SGHRS, YFSETQ. The CDR3 is 14 amino acids. V trimming: 5 bases; J trimming: 10 bases; junction bases outside the gene matches: 11. The CDR3 coding sequence is TGCGCCAGCAGGCAGGACAGGGGGGGGACGCGAGCTTTCTTT. Residues: CASRQDRGGTRAFF.

The chain employs TRBV5-1 and TRBJ1-3; 7 bases map to TRBD1. The CDR3 totals 15 residues. V was pared by 3 bases and J by 2 bases, with 5 bases of the junction left unmatched. CDR1 and CDR2 (germline): SGHRS, YFSETQ. The CDR3 DNA follows: TGCGCCAGCAGCTCCCAGGGGGAAACTGGAAACACCATATATTTT. Translated: CASSSQGETGNTIYF.

Only a few counts were recorded for this clone. The chain has TRBV7-2 and TRBJ2-2; D not certain. In germline, CDR1 is SGHTA, CDR2 FQGNSA. Trimming stripped 7 bases from V and 6 bases from J, with 12 bases between. The CDR3 is 13 residues long. CDR3 sequence: CASKSGAPGELFF. The CDR3 bases are TGTGCCAGCAAGTCCGGAGCGCCCGGGGAGCTGTTTTTT. Together with reference TRBV7-2 and TRBJ2-2, the CDR3 gives the full variable domain: GAGVSQSPSNKVTEKGKDVELRCDPISGHTALYWYRQSLGQGLEFLIYFQGNSAPDKSGLPSDRFSAERTGGSVSTLTIQRTQQEDSAVYLCASKSGAPGELFFGEGSRLTVL.

The chain recombines TRBV28 with TRBJ1-1; no clear D gene. V gave up 8 bases and J gave up 5 bases, with 9 bases separating them. Germline V gene sequence: CDR1 MDHEN, CDR2 SYDVKM. CDR3 size: 11 residues. The CDR3 sequence is CASRIGTEAFF. As DNA, the CDR3 is TGTGCCAGCCGGATCGGGACTGAAGCTTTCTTT.

The V call is TRBV28, the J call TRBJ1-5; D gene ambiguous. Trimming shortened V by 3 bases and J by 4 bases, and 16 bases separated the two germline ends. This CDR3 has 16 amino acids. Germline assignment: CDR1 MDHEN and CDR2 SYDVKM. The CDR3 DNA reads as TGTGCCAGCAGTTTGGATTCCCCGGGTGGGAATCAGCCCCAGCATTTT. Amino acids: CASSLDSPGGNQPQHF.

The chain joins TRBV7-2 to TRBJ1-1; a weak D match, TRBD1 (5 bases). Germline V lookup: CDR1 SGHTA, CDR2 FQGNSA. CDR3 size: 16 residues. V was clipped by 4 bases and J by 0 bases, with 15 bases between them. As DNA, the CDR3 is TGTGCCAGCAGCTCCACCCGACAGATCATGAACACTGAAGCTTTCTTT. Its translation: CASSSTRQIMNTEAFF.

This clone was seen only once. The chain joins TRBV4-1 to TRBJ1-3; TRBD1 might be the D (5 bases). This CDR3 spans 15 amino acids. The V gene's germline CDR1 is MGHRA and CDR2 YSYEKL. V dropped 4 bases and J dropped 2 bases, with 12 bases sitting between them. The CDR3 sequence is CASSLDGAPGNTIYF. The CDR3 coding sequence is TGCGCCAGCAGCCTGGACGGGGCCCCTGGAAACACCATATATTTT.

V and J are TRBV2 and TRBJ2-1, with 7 nucleotides matching TRBD2. The V and J ends lost 6 bases and 1 base, in that order; junction bases with no gene match: 9. CDR3 size: 16 residues. CDR1 SNHLY and CDR2 FYNNEI come from the germline V gene. The CDR3 nucleotides are TGTGCCAGCAGCCTGGAAGGCGGGAGTTCCTACAATGAGCAGTTCTTC. It translates to CASSLEGGSSYNEQFF.

The V gene is TRBV27, the J gene TRBJ2-7, with D tentatively TRBD1 (6 bases). V was trimmed by 3 bases and J by 2 bases, leaving 14 bases between them. The CDR3 is 15 amino acids. CDR1 is MNHEY, CDR2 SMNVEV, per germline (reference sequence). CDR3 nucleotide sequence: TGTGCCAGCAGTTTCAGGGGCAGGGGAGCCTACGAGCAGTACTTC. It encodes CASSFRGRGAYEQYF.

This clone was detected a few times. The chain joins TRBV7-9 to TRBJ2-2, with 7 bases that match TRBD1. The V segment lost 9 bases and the J segment 5 bases; nucleotides outside the gene matches: 3. The CDR3 totals 12 residues. Germline CDR1 SEHNR, CDR2 FQNEAQ (reference sequence). CDR3 bases: TGTGCCAGGGGGACAGAGACCGGGGAGCTGTTTTTT. This encodes CARGTETGELFF.

Written as DNA, the CDR3 is TGTGCCAGCAGCCGAAGATACTCTGGGGCCAACGTCCTGACTTTC. Translation gives CASSRRYSGANVLTF. The rearrangement links TRBV7-2 to TRBJ2-6; D unresolved. Deletions cut 5 bases from V and 0 bases from J, with 8 bases between. This CDR3 spans 15 amino acids. Germline-derived CDR1 and CDR2 are SGHTA and FQGNSA.

The chain joins TRBV10-3 to TRBJ1-5; weak D call: TRBD1 (5 bases). The CDR3 is 14 residues long. Per germline, CDR1 ENHRY and CDR2 SYGVKD. Trimming pared 10 bases from V and 6 bases from J, leaving 19 bases between. CDR3 DNA: TGTGCCACCGCTTTAGGGGTGGCTGGTCAGCCCCAGCATTTT. Translating it yields CATALGVAGQPQHF.

The genes are TRBV27 and TRBJ1-5, with TRBD1 identical over 7 bases. Per germline, CDR1 MNHEY and CDR2 SMNVEV (reference sequence). There are 14 residues in the CDR3. Trimming cost V 4 bases and J 6 bases; bases outside gene matches: 6. CDR3 DNA: TGTGCCAGCAGTTGGACAGGTGCCGGTCAGCCCCAGCATTTT. This translates into CASSWTGAGQPQHF.

The rearrangement links TRBV25-1 to TRBJ1-5, with 8 bases fitting TRBD1. The CDR3 runs to 16 residues. V lost 2 bases, J lost 0 bases, and 3 bases stayed unmatched. Germline V gene lookup returns CDR1 MGHDK and CDR2 SYGVNS. The CDR3 DNA sequence: TGTGCCAGCAGTGAAGGACAGGGACTTAGCAATCAGCCCCAGCATTTT. This gives the protein CASSEGQGLSNQPQHF.

The chain recombines TRBV4-1 with TRBJ1-1; D possibly corresponds to TRBD1 (5 bases). Trimming took off 1 base at V and 3 bases at J, with 12 bases between the two ends. CDR1 is MGHRA and CDR2 is YSYEKL in the germline V gene. The CDR3 is 15 residues long. The CDR3 DNA reads TGCGCCAGCAGCCAAGCACAGGCTGGGGACACTGAAGCTTTCTTT. Encoded protein: CASSQAQAGDTEAFF.

This sequence joins TRBV11-3 and TRBJ2-6, with D perhaps matching TRBD1 or TRBD2 (5 bases each). V was cut by 5 bases and J by 4 bases, with 12 bases left in between. Germline V gene lookup returns CDR1 SGHNT and CDR2 YENEEA. CDR3 length: 15 residues. CDR3 protein: CASSGRGPGANVLTF. The CDR3 DNA is TGTGCCAGCAGCGGTCGGGGCCCGGGGGCCAACGTCCTGACTTTC.

The table lists this clone with a count of one. The chain has TRBV5-6 and TRBJ2-5; 13 bases match TRBD2. V gave up 0 bases and J gave up 5 bases; unmatched junction bases: 4. In germline, CDR1 is SGHDT, CDR2 YYEEEE. This CDR3 comprises 16 residues. The DNA of the CDR3 is TGTGCCAGCAGCTTGGTCGGGACTAGCGGGGCTGAGACCCAGTACTTC. Encoded protein: CASSLVGTSGAETQYF.

CDR3 protein: CASSPSRGVWDGYTF. CDR3 DNA sequence: TGTGCCAGCTCACCCTCCCGCGGGGTTTGGGATGGCTACACCTTC. The chain recombines TRBV18 with TRBJ1-2; D is unclear. Between the trimmed V and J ends, which lost 3 bases and 6 bases, there was a span of 17 bases. CDR1 and CDR2 (germline): KGHSH, LQKENI. The CDR3 runs to 15 residues.